The 5 T cell receptor beta chains given below trace back to one sample, sequenced in a study of shared clonotypes between healthy human individuals. Assay: immunoSEQ multiplex PCR; the TCRdb copy retains only in-frame clones and omits some. The table has just over 2,000,000 clones, roughly 95% seen once. The sample taken for sequencing was naive CD4+ T cells sorted from blood. Indicated subset: CD45RA+ positively selected. All receptors derive from a man aged 18 to 29 in good health.

The chain links TRBV9 to TRBJ2-7; unclear D gene. Germline V CDR1 and CDR2: SGDLS, YYNGEE. With 0 bases removed from V and 2 bases from J, the gap between germline ends came to 12 bases. The CDR3 runs to 15 residues. The CDR3 nucleotides read TGTGCCAGCAGCGTAGGTGAAGGTGGAACCTACGAGCAGTACTTC. This gives the protein CASSVGEGGTYEQYF.

The chain employs TRBV7-2 and TRBJ2-1; D is unclear. Germline-derived CDR1 and CDR2 are SGHTA and FQGNSA. This CDR3 contains 14 residues. Deletions cut 3 bases from V and 0 bases from J, with 6 bases between. CDR3 region: CASSFPFSYNEQFF. The CDR3 DNA follows: TGTGCCAGCAGCTTTCCCTTCTCCTACAATGAGCAGTTCTTC.

The chain employs TRBV30 and TRBJ2-1, with a possible D match to TRBD2 (5 bases). V was shortened by 4 bases and J by 3 bases, with 13 bases between the two germline ends. The CDR3 extends over 14 amino acids. Germline V lookup: CDR1 GTSNPN, CDR2 SVGIG (reference sequence). CDR3 sequence reads: CAWIEGSLYNEQFF. The CDR3 nucleotides are TGTGCCTGGATCGAGGGATCTCTCTACAATGAGCAGTTCTTC.

This chain joins TRBV10-1 and TRBJ2-2; 9 bases agree with TRBD1. Trimming took 3 bases from V and 3 from J; bases not matched to a gene: 5. Germline lookup yields CDR1 WNHNN and CDR2 SYGVQD (reference sequence). CDR3 length: 16 amino acids. The CDR3 reads CASSETGGSDTGELFF. CDR3 nucleotide sequence: TGCGCCAGCAGTGAAACAGGGGGCAGCGACACCGGGGAGCTGTTTTTT.

This chain joins TRBV28 and TRBJ2-7; D might be TRBD1 (6 bases). The CDR3 extends over 12 amino acids. V lost 10 bases and J lost 0, with 10 bases in between. Per the germline V gene, CDR1 is MDHEN and CDR2 is SYDVKM. This CDR3 reads CATWDISYEQYF. The CDR3 coding sequence is TGTGCCACCTGGGACATCTCCTACGAGCAGTACTTC.